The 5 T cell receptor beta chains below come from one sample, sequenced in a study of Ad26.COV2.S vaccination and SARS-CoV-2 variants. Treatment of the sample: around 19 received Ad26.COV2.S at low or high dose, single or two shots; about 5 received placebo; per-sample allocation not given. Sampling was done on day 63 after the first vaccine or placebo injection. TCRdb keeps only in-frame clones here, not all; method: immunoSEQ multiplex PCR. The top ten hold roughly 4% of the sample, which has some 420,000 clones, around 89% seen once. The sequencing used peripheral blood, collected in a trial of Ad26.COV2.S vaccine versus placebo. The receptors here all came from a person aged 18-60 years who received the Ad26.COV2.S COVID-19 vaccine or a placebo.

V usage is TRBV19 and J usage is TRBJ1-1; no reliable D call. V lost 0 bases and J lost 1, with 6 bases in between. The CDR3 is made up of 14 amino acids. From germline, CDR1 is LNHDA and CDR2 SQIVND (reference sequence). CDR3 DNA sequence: TGTGCCAGTAGTATAGACAAGGGGAACACTGAAGCTTTCTTT. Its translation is CASSIDKGNTEAFF.

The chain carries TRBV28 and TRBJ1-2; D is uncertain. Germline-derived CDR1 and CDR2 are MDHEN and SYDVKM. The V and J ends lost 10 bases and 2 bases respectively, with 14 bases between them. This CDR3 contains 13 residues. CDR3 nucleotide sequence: TGTGCCACCAGAGTCGAACAAAACTATGGCTACACCTTC. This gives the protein CATRVEQNYGYTF.

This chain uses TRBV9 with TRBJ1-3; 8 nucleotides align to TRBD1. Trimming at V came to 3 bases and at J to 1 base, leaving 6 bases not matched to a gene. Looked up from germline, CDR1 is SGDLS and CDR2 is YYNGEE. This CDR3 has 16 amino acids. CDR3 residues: CASSGPTGGSGNTIYF. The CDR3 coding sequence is TGTGCCAGCAGCGGGCCAACAGGGGGGTCTGGAAACACCATATATTTT.

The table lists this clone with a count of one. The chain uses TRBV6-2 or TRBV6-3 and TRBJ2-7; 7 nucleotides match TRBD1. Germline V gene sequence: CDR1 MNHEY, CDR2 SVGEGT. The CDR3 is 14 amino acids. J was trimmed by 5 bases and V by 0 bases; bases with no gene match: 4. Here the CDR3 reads CASSYSGRGNEQYF. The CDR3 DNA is TGTGCCAGCAGTTACTCGGGCAGGGGGAACGAGCAGTACTTC.

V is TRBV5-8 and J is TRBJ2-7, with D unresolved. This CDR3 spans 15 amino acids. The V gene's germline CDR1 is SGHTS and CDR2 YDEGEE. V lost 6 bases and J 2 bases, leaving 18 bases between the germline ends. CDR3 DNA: TGTGCCAGCACCTCGATCCCCGGGTTCACCTACGAGCAGTACTTC. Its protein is CASTSIPGFTYEQYF.